This TCR beta chain was sequenced for a study of MAIT cells during Salmonella Paratyphi A infection (dated by TCRdb to about 2017). Regarding the complete study: Adult volunteers aged 18 to 60 swallowed one dose of 1-5x10^3 CFU of S. Paratyphi A strain NVGH308. Starting at diagnosis, the diagnosed volunteers took ciprofloxacin 500 mg twice daily for 14 days. The research as a whole found: Although the availability of volunteer samples limited sample sizes, the sizes were judged adequate for detecting differences between groups. Compared with healthy controls, diagnosed volunteers had more expansion or contraction among the top five MAIT clonotypes (about 0.5 versus 0.13), suggesting that infection reshaped the repertoire. A significant decrease in the space occupied by over-represented MAIT clonotypes was found from baseline to mid-infection (about 0.15 to 0.097), whereas no significant post-infection difference was found. MAIT TRBV usage was found to be oligoclonal, with TRBV20 and TRBV6 favoured, and appeared to be unchanged by infection.

This clonotype is judged medium-sized (0.01 to 0.1%). Its antigen specificity is not known. Base qualities are missing; no much larger clone stands one base away. This sample's time point label indicates: before S. Paratyphi A challenge (baseline). MAIT cells, defined as Valpha7.2+ CD161+ T cells, were identified and sorted by flow cytometry. Over time, circulating MAIT cell TCRbeta repertoires were profiled in more than five volunteers who came down with enteric fever following controlled oral challenge with live Salmonella Paratyphi A. Every diagnosed volunteer provided MAIT cell samples at three timepoints: pre-infection, mid-infection and post-infection. A diagnosis of enteric fever required Paratyphi A bacteremia and/or a persistent fever above 38 degrees C that lasted more than 12 hours. Challenged volunteers were diagnosed with infection sometime between day 4 and day 7 after challenge. For RNA extraction, between 5,000 and 10,000 MAIT cells from each sample were sorted straight into RNAqueous-Micro lysis buffer. Lymphoprep gradient centrifugation was used to isolate peripheral blood mononuclear cells from both the blood samples and the leukocyte cones. A BD FACSAria Fusion or BD FACSAria III sorter was used for cell sorting.

Libraries were prepared through 5' RACE. Two rounds of PCR with Phusion High-Fidelity polymerase amplified TCRbeta, with sample-specific barcodes added in the primers. Template-switch cDNA synthesis with SMARTScribe reverse transcriptase and a TRBC-specific primer was used to generate TCRbeta libraries. After barcoding, samples were pooled and then prepared using the NEBNext Ultra DNA Library Prep Kit for Illumina. Libraries were sequenced on an Illumina MiSeq with the MiSeq reagent kit v2, 300 cycles. The authors' pipeline ran thus. Reads were demultiplexed by barcode with Jemultiplexer and aligned with MiTCR using default parameters. Non-functional sequences were filtered out with VDJtools, and clonotypes were defined by amino acid sequence, with frequencies based on assigned sequence reads. Clonal space homeostasis binned clonotypes by frequency as over-represented (0.05-1), large, medium and small. TCRdb passed the public sequencing reads through fastp at Q25 and MiXCR, retaining productive beta sequences. Every distinct CDR3 protein forms one entry, paired with its most common genes and DNA. V and J calls and clone size were set by TCRdb, not the authors. The sample table lists over 550 distinct CDR3 sequences, 14% of them with a count of one. Together, the top ten hold over 25% of the sample.

Ends trimmed: V by 4 bases, J by 2 bases; bases unmatched to a gene: 10. Measured from the cysteine to the phenylalanine, the CDR3 is 17 residues long. The CDR3 DNA has 51 bases and is translated from base 1. CDR1 SGHRS and CDR2 YFSETQ were looked up in the germline V gene. The chain is assembled from TRBV5-1 and TRBJ2-5, and 11 junction bases match TRBD2. This material consisted of MAIT cells from PBMCs, taken at the first sampling point of the challenge study. The origin of this receptor is a person aged 18 to 70 who was deliberately infected with Salmonella Paratyphi A in a paratyphoid fever challenge study. The sequence in DNA is TGCGCCAGCAGCCCAGGGACTAGCGGATCAAAACAAGAGACCCAGTACTTC. It encodes CASSPGTSGSKQETQYF.